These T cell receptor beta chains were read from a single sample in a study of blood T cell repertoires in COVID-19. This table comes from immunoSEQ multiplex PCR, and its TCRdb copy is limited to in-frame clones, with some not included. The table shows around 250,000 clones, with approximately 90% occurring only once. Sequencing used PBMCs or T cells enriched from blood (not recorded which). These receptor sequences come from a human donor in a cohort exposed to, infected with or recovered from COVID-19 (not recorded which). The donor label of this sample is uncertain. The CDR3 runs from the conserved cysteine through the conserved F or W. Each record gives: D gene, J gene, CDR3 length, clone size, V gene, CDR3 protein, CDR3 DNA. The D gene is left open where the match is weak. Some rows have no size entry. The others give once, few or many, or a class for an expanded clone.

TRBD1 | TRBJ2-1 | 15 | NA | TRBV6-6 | CASSYFGQAAFQQFF | TGTGCCAGCAGTTACTTTGGACAGGCCGCCTTTCAGCAGTTCTTC
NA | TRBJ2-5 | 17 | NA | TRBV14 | CARQGVQGTAAQETQYF | TGTGCCAGGCAAGGGGTCCAAGGGACTGCAGCTCAAGAGACCCAGTACTTC
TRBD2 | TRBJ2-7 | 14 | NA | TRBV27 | CASSLTSGAPRQYF | TGTGCCAGCAGTTTAACTAGCGGGGCGCCACGGCAGTACTTC
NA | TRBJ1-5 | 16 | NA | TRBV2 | CASSEGRTQRNQPQHF | TGTGCCAGCAGCGAGGGCAGGACTCAACGCAATCAGCCCCAGCATTTT
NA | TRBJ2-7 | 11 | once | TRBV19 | CASSMRDEQYF | TGTGCCAGTAGTATGAGAGACGAGCAGTACTTC
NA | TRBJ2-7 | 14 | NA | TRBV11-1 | CASSLVGQTYEQYF | TGTGCCAGCAGCTTAGTTGGGCAAACCTACGAGCAGTACTTC
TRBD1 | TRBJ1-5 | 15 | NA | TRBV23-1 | CASTTQGDSNQPQHF | TGCGCCAGCACCACACAGGGGGATAGCAATCAGCCCCAGCATTTT
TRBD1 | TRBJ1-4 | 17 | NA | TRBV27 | CASSPQGARVNDEKLFF | TGTGCCAGCAGTCCCCAGGGGGCTAGGGTGAACGATGAAAAACTGTTTTTT
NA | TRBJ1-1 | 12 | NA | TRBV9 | CASSGRTAEAFF | TGTGCCAGCAGCGGACGGACAGCTGAAGCTTTCTTT
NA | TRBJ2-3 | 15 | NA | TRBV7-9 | CASSRTSTPTDTQYF | TGTGCCAGCAGCCGAACCTCGACTCCCACAGATACGCAGTATTTT
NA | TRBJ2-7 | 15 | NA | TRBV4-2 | CASSQEGGGLGEQYF | TGTGCCAGCAGCCAAGAGGGTGGAGGGTTGGGCGAGCAGTACTTC
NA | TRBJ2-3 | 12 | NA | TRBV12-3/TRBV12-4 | CASSFGKDTQYF | TGTGCCAGCAGTTTTGGCAAAGATACGCAGTATTTT
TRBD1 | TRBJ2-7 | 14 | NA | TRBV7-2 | CASSFNRGSYEQYF | TGTGCCAGCAGCTTCAACAGGGGATCCTACGAGCAGTACTTC
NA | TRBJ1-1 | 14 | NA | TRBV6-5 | CASSYSGESTEAFF | TGTGCCAGCAGTTATTCTGGGGAGAGCACTGAAGCTTTCTTT
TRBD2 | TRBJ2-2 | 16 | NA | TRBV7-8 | CASSPPRGGNTGELFF | TGTGCCAGCAGCCCGCCTCGGGGGGGAAACACCGGGGAGCTGTTTTTT
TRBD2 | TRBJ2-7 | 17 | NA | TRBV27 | CASSSRLAGGGSYEQYF | TGTGCCAGCAGTTCGCGACTAGCGGGGGGGGGCTCCTACGAGCAGTACTTC
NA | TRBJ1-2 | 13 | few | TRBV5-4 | CASSSAGDYGYTF | TGTGCCAGCAGCTCCGCAGGTGACTATGGCTACACCTTC
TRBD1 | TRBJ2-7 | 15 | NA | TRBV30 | CAWSRVGTGGYEQYF | TGTGCCTGGAGCCGGGTAGGGACAGGGGGCTACGAGCAGTACTTC
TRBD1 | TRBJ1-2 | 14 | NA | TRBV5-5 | CASSSNRGLGGYTF | TGTGCCAGCAGCTCGAACAGGGGGCTTGGTGGCTACACCTTC
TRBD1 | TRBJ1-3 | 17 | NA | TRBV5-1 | CATKQGGPENCGNTIYF | TGCGCCACCAAGCAAGGGGGCCCCGAGAATTGTGGAAACACCATATATTTT
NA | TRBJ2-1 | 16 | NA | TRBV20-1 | CSASSPGGRSYNEQFF | TGCAGTGCTAGTAGCCCGGGGGGCCGCTCCTACAATGAGCAGTTCTTC
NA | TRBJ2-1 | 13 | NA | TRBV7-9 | CASNSRAGNEQFF | TGTGCCAGCAACTCTAGGGCGGGGAATGAGCAGTTCTTC
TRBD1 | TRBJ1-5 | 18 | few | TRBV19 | CASSIDLEGAHSNQPQHF | TGTGCCAGTAGTATAGATCTAGAGGGGGCCCATAGCAATCAGCCCCAGCATTTT
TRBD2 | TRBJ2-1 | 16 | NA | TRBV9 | CASSVAAGGLHNEQFF | TGTGCCAGCAGCGTAGCAGCGGGGGGTTTGCACAATGAGCAGTTCTTC
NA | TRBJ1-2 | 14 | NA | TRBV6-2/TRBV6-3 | CASSYSHQGGGYTF | TGTGCCAGCAGTTACTCACATCAGGGAGGTGGCTACACCTTC
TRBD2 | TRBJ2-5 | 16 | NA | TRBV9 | CASSVGPSGEEETQYF | TGTGCCAGCAGCGTAGGTCCCAGCGGGGAAGAAGAGACCCAGTACTTC